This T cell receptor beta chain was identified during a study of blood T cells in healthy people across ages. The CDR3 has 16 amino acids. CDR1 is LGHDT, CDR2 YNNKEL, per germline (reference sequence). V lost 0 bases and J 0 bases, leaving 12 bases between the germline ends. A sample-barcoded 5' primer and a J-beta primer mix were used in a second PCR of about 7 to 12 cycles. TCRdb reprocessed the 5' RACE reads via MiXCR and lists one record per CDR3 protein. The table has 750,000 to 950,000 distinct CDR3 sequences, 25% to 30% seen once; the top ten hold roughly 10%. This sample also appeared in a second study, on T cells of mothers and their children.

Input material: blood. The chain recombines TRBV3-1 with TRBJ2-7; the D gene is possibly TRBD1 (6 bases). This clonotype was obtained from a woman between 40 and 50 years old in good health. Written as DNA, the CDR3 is TGTGCCAGCAGCCAAGAGTGGACAGCAACCTCCTACGAGCAGTACTTC. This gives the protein CASSQEWTATSYEQYF.